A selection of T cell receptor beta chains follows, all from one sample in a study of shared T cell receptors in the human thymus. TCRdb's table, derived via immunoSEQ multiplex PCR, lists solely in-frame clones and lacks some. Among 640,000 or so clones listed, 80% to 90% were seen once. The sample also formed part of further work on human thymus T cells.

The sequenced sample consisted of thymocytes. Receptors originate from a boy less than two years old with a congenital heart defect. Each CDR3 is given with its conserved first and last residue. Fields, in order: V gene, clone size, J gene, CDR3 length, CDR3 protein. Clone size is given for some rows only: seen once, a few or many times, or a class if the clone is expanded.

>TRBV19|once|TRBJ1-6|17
CASSIDRQHHYNSPLHF
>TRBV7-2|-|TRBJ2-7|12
CASSQGPCEQYF
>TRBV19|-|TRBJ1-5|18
CASSIVGTQGKGNQPQHF
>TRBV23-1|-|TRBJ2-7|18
CASSQSSHPGQALYEQYF
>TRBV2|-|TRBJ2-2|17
CASSEGSGELLTGELFF
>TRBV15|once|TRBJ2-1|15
CATSRDNGGMGEQFF
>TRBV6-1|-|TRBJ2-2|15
CASFPPAANTGELFF
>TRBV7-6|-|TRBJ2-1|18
CASSLSSARVSSYNEQFF
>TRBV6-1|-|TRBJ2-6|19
CASSGKTGEPHSGANVLTF
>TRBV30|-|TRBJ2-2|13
CACTSENTGELFF
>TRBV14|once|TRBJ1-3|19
CASSQGQYQTGYSGNTIYF
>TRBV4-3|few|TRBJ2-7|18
CASSQDLDFEEPSYEQYF
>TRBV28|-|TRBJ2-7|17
CASSYPRAGDTAYEQYF
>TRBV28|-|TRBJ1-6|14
CASSLQGYNSPLHF
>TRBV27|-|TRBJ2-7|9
CASSRGGYF
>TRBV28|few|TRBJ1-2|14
CASITSRGGYGYTF
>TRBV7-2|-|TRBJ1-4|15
CASSSHRVRWEKLFF
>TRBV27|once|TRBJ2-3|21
CASSPVPNSGQGAVCTDTQYF
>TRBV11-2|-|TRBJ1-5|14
CASSSRGGGQPQHF
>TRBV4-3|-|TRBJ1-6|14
CASSQAQGWSPLHF
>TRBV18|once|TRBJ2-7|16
CASSPPDWTSGYEQYF
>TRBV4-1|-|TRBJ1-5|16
CASSQDTWAGGQPQHF
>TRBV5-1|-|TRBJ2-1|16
CASSPGLAGGGNEQFF
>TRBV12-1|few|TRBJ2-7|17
CASSFDPRDRSPDEQYF
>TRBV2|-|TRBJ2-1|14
CASSSSGGNNEQFF
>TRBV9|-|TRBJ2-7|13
CASSGSGHHEQYF
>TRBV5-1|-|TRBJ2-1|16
CASSLFRGSSYNEQFF
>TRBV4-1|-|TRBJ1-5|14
CASSQLQGHQPQHF
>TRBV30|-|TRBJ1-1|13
CAWSVPVDTEAFF
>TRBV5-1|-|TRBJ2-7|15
CASSWGQGFGYEQYF
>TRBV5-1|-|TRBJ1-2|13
CASTSGQGPGYTF
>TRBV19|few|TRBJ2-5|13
CASGRVSQETQYF
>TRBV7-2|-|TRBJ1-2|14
CASAEGRANYGYTF
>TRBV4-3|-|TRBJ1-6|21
CASSHLGMRTGDPKGNSPLHF
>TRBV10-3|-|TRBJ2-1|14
CAISGAGEYNEQFF
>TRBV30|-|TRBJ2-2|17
CAWSPLPSGRNTGELFF
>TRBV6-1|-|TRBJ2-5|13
CASPAGGPETQYF
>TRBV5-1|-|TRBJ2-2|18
CASSAGTSGGPNTGELFF
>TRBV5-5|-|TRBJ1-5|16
CASSLEGRFINQPQHF
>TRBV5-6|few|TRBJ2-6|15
CASSARGSGANVLTF
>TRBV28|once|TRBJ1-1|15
CASSKAGATLYEAFF
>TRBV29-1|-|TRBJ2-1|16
CSVGRTSGGIYNEQFF
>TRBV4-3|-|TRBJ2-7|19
CASSHGPVSRLSRADEQYF
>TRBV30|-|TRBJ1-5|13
CAWGRGIDQPQHF
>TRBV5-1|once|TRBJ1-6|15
CASSRAGTRDSPLHF
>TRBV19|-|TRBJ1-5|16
CASSSTGVVGNQPQHF
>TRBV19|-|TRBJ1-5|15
CASRTGTGVAQPQHF
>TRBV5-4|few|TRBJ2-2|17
CASSLPGLAANTGELFF
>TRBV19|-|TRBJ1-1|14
CASSNRWGDTEAFF
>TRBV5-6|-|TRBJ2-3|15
CASSSPGRGGDTQYF
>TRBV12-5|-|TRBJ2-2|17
CASGLVRREEATGELFF
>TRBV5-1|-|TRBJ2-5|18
CASSPCGLAGGCEETQYF
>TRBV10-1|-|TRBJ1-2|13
CASSPGTAYGYTF
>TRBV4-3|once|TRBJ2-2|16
CASSQDKRENTGELFF
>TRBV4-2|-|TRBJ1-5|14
CASSQVSGDQPQHF
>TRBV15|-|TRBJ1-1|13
CATSRDEGPEAFF
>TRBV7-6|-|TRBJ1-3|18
CASSYRGPGNHSGNTIYF